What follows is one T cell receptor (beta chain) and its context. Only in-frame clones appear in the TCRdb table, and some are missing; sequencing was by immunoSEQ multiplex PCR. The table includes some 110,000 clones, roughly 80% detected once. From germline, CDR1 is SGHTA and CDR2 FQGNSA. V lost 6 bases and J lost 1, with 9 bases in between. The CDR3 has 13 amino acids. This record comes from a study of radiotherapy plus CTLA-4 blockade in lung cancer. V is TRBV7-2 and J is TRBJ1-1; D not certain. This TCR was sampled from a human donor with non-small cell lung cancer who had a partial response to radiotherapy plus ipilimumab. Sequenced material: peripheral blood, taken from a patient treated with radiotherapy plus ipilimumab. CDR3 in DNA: TGTGCCAGCAGTCCGAGGAGGAACACTGAAGCTTTCTTT. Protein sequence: CASSPRRNTEAFF.